A single sample gave rise to the 27 T cell receptor beta chains below, sequenced in a study of blood T cell repertoires in COVID-19. Using immunoSEQ multiplex PCR, the repertoire was profiled, and TCRdb retains in-frame clones only, with some absent. The profile shows 100,000 or so clones, 70% to 90% of them singletons. The sequenced sample consisted of peripheral blood. Source of these receptors: a human donor in a cohort sampled during active COVID-19.

The chain employs TRBV5-1 and TRBJ2-7, with 8 bases aligning to TRBD1. The V segment lost 2 bases and the J segment 5 bases; nucleotides outside the gene matches: 3. The CDR3 consists of 13 residues. CDR1 is SGHRS, CDR2 YFSETQ, per germline. In DNA, the CDR3 is TGCGCCAGCAGCTTCAGGGGGCTGGACGAGCAGTACTTC. Its protein is CASSFRGLDEQYF.

The genes are TRBV2 and TRBJ2-2, with 7 nucleotides matching TRBD1. This CDR3 spans 13 amino acids. Germline V lookup: CDR1 SNHLY, CDR2 FYNNEI. V lost 6 bases to trimming and J lost 8 bases; unmatched junction nucleotides: 6. CDR3 coding DNA: TGTGCCAGCAGCTTGACAGGGAGAGGGGAGCTGTTTTTT. Protein product: CASSLTGRGELFF.

The chain uses TRBV4-2 and TRBJ2-7; TRBD1 aligns across 11 bases. Unmatched junction bases numbered 10, after V lost 3 bases and J lost 6 bases. The CDR3 runs 16 residues. Germline-derived CDR1 and CDR2 are LGHNA and YNFKEQ. This chain's CDR3 is CASSQDRGRISLEQYF. The CDR3, as DNA: TGTGCCAGCAGCCAGGACAGGGGGCGGATATCCCTCGAGCAGTACTTC.

The CDR3 DNA reads TGTGCCAGCAGAGGGGGCCGGAAGACCCAGTACTTC. It yields the protein CASRGGRKTQYF. The chain employs TRBV6-5 and TRBJ2-5; 7 bases are shared with TRBD1. This CDR3 is built from 12 residues. The ends lost 6 bases at V and 6 bases at J; junction bases unmatched: 4. Per the germline V gene, CDR1 is MNHEY and CDR2 is SVGAGI.

The DNA for the CDR3 is TGTGCCAGCAGCTCCATACAGGGGAACACTGAAGCTTTCTTT. It is translated as CASSSIQGNTEAFF. The J gene is TRBJ1-1, the V gene TRBV5-4, with a tentative D call TRBD1 (6 bases). Trimming shortened V by 3 bases and J by 1 base, and 10 bases separated the two germline ends. The CDR3 covers 14 residues. Germline V gene sequence: CDR1 SGHNT, CDR2 YYREEE (reference sequence).

This chain connects TRBV7-2 to TRBJ2-3; TRBD1 is a possible D gene (6 bases). The CDR3 covers 14 residues. Trimming pared 5 bases from V and 2 bases from J, leaving 11 bases between. In germline, CDR1 is SGHTA, CDR2 FQGNSA. The CDR3 bases are TGTGCCAGCAGCCCGGACAGAATCACAGATACGCAGTATTTT. This encodes CASSPDRITDTQYF.

The rearrangement links TRBV12-5 to TRBJ2-1; 10 nucleotides align to TRBD1. Germline-derived CDR1 and CDR2 are LGHNT and FRNRAP. V lost 6 bases and J lost 4; bases outside the gene matches: 6. This CDR3 has 15 residues. The CDR3 bases are TGTGCTAGTGGCCGGGACAGGGGACCTTACAATGAGCAGTTCTTC. It translates to CASGRDRGPYNEQFF.

This clone was detected once. The V and J genes are TRBV6-5 and TRBJ1-2; no definite D call. The V gene's germline CDR1 is MNHEY and CDR2 SVGAGI. The CDR3 covers 12 residues. V lost 4 bases, J lost 0 bases, and 3 bases lay in between. CDR3 residues: CASSSSNYGYTF. CDR3 bases: TGTGCCAGCAGTTCCTCTAACTATGGCTACACCTTC.

Remarks on this clone: The identical CDR3 is also encoded by other nucleotide sequences in the sample. DNA of the CDR3: TGCGCCAGCAGCTTGGGACAGGGGAATGAGCCCCAGCATTTT. Translated: CASSLGQGNEPQHF. The rearrangement links TRBV5-1 to TRBJ1-5; 8 bases align to TRBD1. This CDR3 is 14 amino acids long. Trimming at V came to 0 bases and at J to 8 bases, leaving 4 bases not matched to a gene. The germline gives CDR1 SGHRS, CDR2 YFSETQ.

This rearrangement joins TRBV6-6 to TRBJ1-4, with D unclear. V lost 2 bases and J 6 bases, leaving 7 bases between the germline ends. CDR3 length: 13 residues. Germline V gene lookup returns CDR1 MNHNY and CDR2 SVGAGI (reference sequence). The chain's CDR3 is CASSYVLDEKLFF. The CDR3 bases are TGTGCCAGCAGTTACGTGTTAGATGAAAAACTGTTTTTT.

The chain recombines TRBV19 with TRBJ1-2, with D possibly TRBD1 on 6 matching bases. Between the trimmed V and J ends, which lost 6 bases and 2 bases, there was a span of 16 bases. Germline assignment: CDR1 LNHDA and CDR2 SQIVND (reference sequence). The CDR3 runs to 15 residues. CDR3 sequence (DNA): TGTGCCAGTAGGGCCGGACAGCATATAAACTATGGCTACACCTTC. This codes for CASRAGQHINYGYTF.

J is TRBJ2-5 and V is TRBV3-1 (or the pseudogene TRBV3-2); 12 nucleotides agree with TRBD2. Unmatched junction bases numbered 8, after V lost 4 bases and J lost 5 bases. Per the germline V gene, CDR1 is LGHDT and CDR2 is YNNKEL (reference sequence). CDR3 length equals 16 residues. CDR3 region: CASSPWTSGNLETQYF. DNA of the CDR3: TGTGCCAGCAGCCCATGGACTAGCGGGAATCTTGAGACCCAGTACTTC.

DNA for the CDR3: TGTGCCAGCTCACCACCTAACACTAGCGGGAGGCCAGAGACCCAGTACTTC. This gives the protein CASSPPNTSGRPETQYF. The chain uses TRBV18 and TRBJ2-5, with 12 bases that match TRBD2. The CDR3 consists of 17 residues. J was trimmed by 4 bases and V by 0 bases; bases with no gene match: 6. From germline, CDR1 is KGHSH and CDR2 LQKENI.

The chain joins TRBV6-2 or TRBV6-3 to TRBJ1-2, with D perhaps TRBD1 (6 bases). Between the trimmed V and J ends, which lost 2 bases and 5 bases, there was a span of 12 bases. The CDR3 length is 14 residues. Germline V gene lookup returns CDR1 MNHEY and CDR2 SVGEGT. The CDR3 sequence is CASSYTTGAYGYTF. CDR3 coding DNA: TGTGCCAGCAGTTACACGACAGGTGCTTATGGCTACACCTTC.

The chain joins TRBV2 to TRBJ1-3; no firm D call. Germline-derived CDR1 and CDR2 are SNHLY and FYNNEI. CDR3 length: 15 residues. V gave up 6 bases and J gave up 0 bases, with 12 bases separating them. The CDR3 reads CASRIAGTSGNTIYF. DNA for the CDR3: TGTGCCAGCAGGATTGCAGGTACCTCTGGAAACACCATATATTTT.

The CDR3, as DNA: TGTGCCAGCAACAGACCGGGACAGCTCAATCAGCCCCAGCATTTT. Protein sequence: CASNRPGQLNQPQHF. V gene TRBV19 combines with J gene TRBJ1-5; 7 bases align to TRBD1. The CDR3 is made up of 15 amino acids. In germline, CDR1 is LNHDA, CDR2 SQIVND (reference sequence). V dropped 9 bases and J dropped 3; count of bases not matched to a gene: 11.

The chain is built from TRBV11-2 and TRBJ1-6; D not certain. The germline CDR1 and CDR2 sequences are SGHAT and FQNNGV. Trimming removed 5 bases at V and 4 bases at J, with 15 bases between. The CDR3 contains 16 residues. The DNA of the CDR3 is TGTGCCAGCAGCCAGTTAAGCGGACGGTATAATTCACCCCTCCACTTT. This sequence encodes CASSQLSGRYNSPLHF.

The rearrangement links TRBV4-2 to TRBJ2-1, with 12 bases matching TRBD2. V lost 1 base to trimming and J lost 5 bases; unmatched junction nucleotides: 3. The CDR3 has 16 amino acids. Germline CDR1 and CDR2: LGHNA and YNFKEQ. This chain's CDR3 is CASSQVGLAGNNEQFF. CDR3 DNA: TGTGCCAGCAGCCAAGTAGGACTAGCGGGAAACAATGAGCAGTTCTTC.

V gene TRBV5-4 combines with J gene TRBJ1-1; maybe TRBD1 (5 bases). The CDR3 is 16 residues long. Between the trimmed V and J ends, which lost 2 bases and 1 base, there was a span of 15 bases. The germline gives CDR1 SGHNT, CDR2 YYREEE (reference sequence). In DNA form, the CDR3 reads TGTGCCAGCAGCTTTGGGGGGATTAGGGGGAACACTGAAGCTTTCTTT. This encodes CASSFGGIRGNTEAFF.

This chain links TRBV9 with TRBJ2-3; 7 bases line up with TRBD2. Losses at the gene ends were 1 base for V and 0 bases for J; bases not matched to a gene: 2. The CDR3 has 15 residues. The V gene's germline CDR1 is SGDLS and CDR2 YYNGEE. The CDR3 DNA follows: TGTGCCAGCAGCGTATGGCGGGAGAGCACAGATACGCAGTATTTT. It translates to CASSVWRESTDTQYF.

The genes are TRBV27 and TRBJ1-2, with D perhaps TRBD1 (5 bases). Between the trimmed V and J ends, which lost 6 bases and 2 bases, there was a span of 10 bases. Germline assignment: CDR1 MNHEY and CDR2 SMNVEV (reference sequence). This CDR3 region has 13 residues. The CDR3: CASSMRQNYGYTF. DNA for the CDR3: TGTGCCAGCAGCATGAGACAGAACTATGGCTACACCTTC.

J is TRBJ1-6 and V is TRBV7-6, with TRBD1 matching 7 bases. CDR1 is SGHVS and CDR2 is FNYEAQ in the germline V gene. The J segment lost 7 bases and the V segment lost 1 base, leaving 7 bases of the junction unmatched. The CDR3 length is 16 residues. In DNA form, the CDR3 reads TGTGCCAGCAGCTTAGAATCGGGACAGAGAAATTCACCCCTCCACTTT. As protein: CASSLESGQRNSPLHF.

The chain uses TRBV5-1 and TRBJ1-6; TRBD1 matches at 10 bases. Germline V gene lookup returns CDR1 SGHRS and CDR2 YFSETQ. The CDR3 sequence is 14 residues long. V lost 2 bases, J lost 10 bases, and 3 bases stayed unmatched. The CDR3 protein is CASSLGQGVSPLHF. As DNA, the CDR3 is TGCGCCAGCAGCTTAGGACAGGGGGTGTCACCCCTCCACTTT.

The CDR3, as DNA: TGTGCCAGCAGTCGCAGGGCAGATACGCAGTATTTT. Its protein product is CASSRRADTQYF. The chain joins TRBV6-5 to TRBJ2-3; maybe TRBD1 (5 bases). V dropped 5 bases and J dropped 4 bases, with 7 bases sitting between them. The CDR3 is 12 amino acids. Germline V gene data show CDR1 as MNHEY and CDR2 as SVGAGI.

The chain combines TRBV29-1 with TRBJ1-2; possibly TRBD1 for D (5 bases). Germline V CDR1 and CDR2: SQVTM, ANQGSEA. Trimming removed 7 bases at V and 3 bases at J, with 27 bases between. The CDR3 has 17 residues. The DNA of the CDR3 is TGCAGCGCCTGGTCTCGCGGGACGGAGGATGTTGACTATGGCTACACCTTC. This encodes CSAWSRGTEDVDYGYTF.

The chain uses TRBV7-2 and TRBJ1-2; unclear D gene. The germline CDR1 and CDR2 sequences are SGHTA and FQGNSA. The CDR3 runs 14 residues. V shed 5 bases and J shed 5 bases, with 15 bases lying between them. The CDR3 DNA reads as TGTGCCAGCAGCCCCCCGGGTAGCGGTTATGGCTACACCTTC. Translation gives CASSPPGSGYGYTF.

The rearrangement uses TRBV18 and TRBJ2-7, with 7 bases matching TRBD2. CDR3 length equals 15 residues. The V and J ends lost 3 bases and 6 bases, in that order; junction bases with no gene match: 11. Germline V CDR1 and CDR2: KGHSH, LQKENI. This CDR3 is CASSPTSDRFSEQYF. The CDR3 nucleotides read TGTGCCAGCTCACCCACTAGCGATCGATTTTCCGAGCAGTACTTC.